This T cell receptor beta chain was identified during a study of graft-versus-host responses after intestinal transplantation. Across the study: Isolated intestinal, liver-intestinal, or multivisceral transplants had been given to the recipients.

A remark on this clone: Its antigen is not known.

Sequencing was performed with immunoSEQ multiplex PCR; in TCRdb, only in-frame clones are kept and a portion is missing. This repertoire shows nearly 20,000 clones, more than 75% found once; its top ten account for about 9.4%. The CDR3 runs to 13 residues. Germline V CDR1 and CDR2: SNHLY, FYNNEI. The V gene lost 3 bases and the J gene lost 7 bases, with 12 bases spanning the gap. Study-wide points: Early after transplant, HvG declines were associated with peak levels of circulating GvH clones.

The V call is TRBV2, the J call TRBJ1-1; no firm D call. The sequencing here drew on PBMCs, taken 220 to 240 days after intestinal transplant. This clonotype was obtained from a human patient who received an intestinal transplant, so some T cells may come from the graft donor. The chain's CDR3 is CASSDLGSFEAFF. CDR3 DNA sequence: TGTGCCAGCAGTGATTTAGGGTCTTTTGAAGCTTTCTTT.